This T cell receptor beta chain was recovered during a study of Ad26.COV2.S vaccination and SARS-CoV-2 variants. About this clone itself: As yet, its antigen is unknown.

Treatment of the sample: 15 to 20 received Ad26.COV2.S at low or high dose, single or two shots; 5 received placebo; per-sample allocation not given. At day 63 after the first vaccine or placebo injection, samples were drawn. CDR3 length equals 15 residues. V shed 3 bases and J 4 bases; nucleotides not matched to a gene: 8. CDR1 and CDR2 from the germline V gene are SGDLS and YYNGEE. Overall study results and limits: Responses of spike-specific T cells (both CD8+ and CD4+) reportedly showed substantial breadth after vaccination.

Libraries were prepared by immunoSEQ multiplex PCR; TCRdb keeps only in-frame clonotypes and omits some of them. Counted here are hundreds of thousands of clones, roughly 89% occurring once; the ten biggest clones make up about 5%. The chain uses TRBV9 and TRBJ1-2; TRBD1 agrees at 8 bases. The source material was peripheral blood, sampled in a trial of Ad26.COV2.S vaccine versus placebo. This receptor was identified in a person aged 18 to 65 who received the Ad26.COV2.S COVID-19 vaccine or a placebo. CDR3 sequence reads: CASSASGGDSYGYTF. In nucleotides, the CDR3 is TGTGCCAGCAGCGCTTCAGGGGGCGATTCCTATGGCTACACCTTC.